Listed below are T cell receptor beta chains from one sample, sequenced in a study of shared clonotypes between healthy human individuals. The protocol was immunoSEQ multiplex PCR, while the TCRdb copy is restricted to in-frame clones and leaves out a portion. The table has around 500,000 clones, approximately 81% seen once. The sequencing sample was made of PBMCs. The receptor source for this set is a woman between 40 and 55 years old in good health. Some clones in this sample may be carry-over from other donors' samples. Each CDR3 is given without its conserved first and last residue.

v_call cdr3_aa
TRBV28 ASTPGSRPRNEQF
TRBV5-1 ASGGQTDTQY
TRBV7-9 ASSRGGTSGRNEQF
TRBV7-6 ASSSRSGPYNEQF
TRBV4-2 ASSQYGATGGASYEQY
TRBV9 ASSVEVGDPGEQF
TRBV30 ARSKGWGNQPQH
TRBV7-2 ASSLGAGPHEQY
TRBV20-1 SVGSGEGYT
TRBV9 ASSVTGGKGEAF
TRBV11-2 ASGEGGTDTQY
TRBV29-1 SVEDPGDNEKLF
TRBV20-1 SAAPGDTQY
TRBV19 ASSIALAGVYSYEQY
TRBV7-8 ASSLHAGMPYEQY
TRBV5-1 ASSIGAGNNEQF
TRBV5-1 ASSLDLPDRSTGELF
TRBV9 ASSAGLAGGLLHSDTQY
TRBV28 ASSLGGSPYNEQF
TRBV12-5 ASASRGTSGVNEQF
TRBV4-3 ASSQDRTSGSYEQY
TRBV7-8 ASSAQTGRRTSDDRNSYEQY
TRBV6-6 ASSWDRVDQPQH
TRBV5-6 ASSLGPDMNTEAF
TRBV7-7 ASGTGLGADTQY
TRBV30 AWITGSSYNEQF
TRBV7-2 ASSLSADRAGYGYT
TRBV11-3 ASSGDSGNTIY
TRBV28 ASIRTAVGGNQPQH
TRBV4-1 ASSQDSGALYYNEQF
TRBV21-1 ASSKRGLAFYEQY
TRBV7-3 ASSLGAGFNEQF
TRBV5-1 ASSLTPQETQY
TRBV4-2 ASSQGQSTYQETQY
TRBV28 ASSLSGQGSQPQH
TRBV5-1 ASSVSANYGYT
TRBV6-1 ASRSGQGNQPQH
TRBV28 AFRDRWTKGYT
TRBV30 VSNRGNTEAF
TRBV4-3 ASSPATANTEAF